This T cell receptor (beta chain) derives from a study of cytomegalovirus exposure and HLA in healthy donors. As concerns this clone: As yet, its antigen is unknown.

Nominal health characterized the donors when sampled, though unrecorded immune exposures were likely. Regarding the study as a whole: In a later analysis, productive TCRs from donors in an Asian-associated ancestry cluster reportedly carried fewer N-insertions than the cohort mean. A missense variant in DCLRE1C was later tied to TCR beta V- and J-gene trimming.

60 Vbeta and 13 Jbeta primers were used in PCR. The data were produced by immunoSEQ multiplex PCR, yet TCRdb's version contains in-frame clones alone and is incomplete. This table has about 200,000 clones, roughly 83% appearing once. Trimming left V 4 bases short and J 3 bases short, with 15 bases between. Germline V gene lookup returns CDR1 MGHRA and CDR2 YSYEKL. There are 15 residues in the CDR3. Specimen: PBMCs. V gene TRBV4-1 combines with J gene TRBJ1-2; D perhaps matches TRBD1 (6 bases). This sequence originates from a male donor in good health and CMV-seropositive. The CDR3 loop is CASSPAPRTDYGYTF. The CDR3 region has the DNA TGCGCCAGCAGCCCAGCCCCGCGGACAGACTATGGCTACACCTTC.